This entry lists 23 T cell receptor beta chains sequenced from one sample in a study of T cell responses to AZD1222 COVID-19 vaccine. Here immunoSEQ multiplex PCR was the method, and the copy in TCRdb shows in-frame clones only, minus some. This sample carries tens of thousands of clones, approximately 90% of them seen once, and the ten largest clones take 22%. Sample: peripheral blood, taken on day 0 of AZD1222 vaccination. These receptors originate from an adult in good health.

J is TRBJ2-1 and V is TRBV6-2 or TRBV6-3; D gene ambiguous. Trimming cost V 2 bases and J 6 bases, with 11 bases left between them. The germline CDR1 and CDR2 sequences are MNHEY and SVGEGT. The CDR3 runs to 14 residues. The CDR3 region has the DNA TGTGCCAGCAGTTACGGTCTCAGTCCCAATGAGCAGTTCTTC. It codes for CASSYGLSPNEQFF.

This chain links TRBV28 with TRBJ2-4; D unclear. V was pared by 9 bases and J by 0 bases, with 6 bases between. CDR3 size: 12 residues. Germline V gene lookup returns CDR1 MDHEN and CDR2 SYDVKM. Written as DNA, the CDR3 is TGTGCCAGTGGGTTAGCCAAAAACATTCAGTACTTC. As protein: CASGLAKNIQYF.

The chain carries TRBV6-1 and TRBJ1-1; maybe TRBD1 (6 bases). Between the trimmed V and J ends, which lost 1 base and 11 bases, there was a span of 14 bases. The germline V gene encodes CDR1 MNHNS and CDR2 SASEGT. This CDR3 spans 13 amino acids. The CDR3 sequence: CASSEGGGNLAFF. CDR3 sequence (DNA): TGTGCCAGCAGTGAAGGAGGGGGAAATCTTGCTTTCTTT.

The chain joins TRBV18 to TRBJ2-2; D is unclear. CDR1 and CDR2 (germline): KGHSH, LQKENI. The CDR3 contains 15 residues. Trimming stripped 4 bases from V and 0 bases from J, with 9 bases between. The CDR3 nucleotides read TGTGCCAGCTCACATGAGTACGCGAACACCGGGGAGCTGTTTTTT. Amino acids: CASSHEYANTGELFF.

The V gene is TRBV4-2, the J gene TRBJ1-6; D is possibly TRBD1 (6 bases). This CDR3 is 16 amino acids long. V was pared by 5 bases and J by 7 bases, with 18 bases between. Per germline, CDR1 LGHNA and CDR2 YNFKEQ. The CDR3 reads CASSASLWQGNSPLHF. CDR3 nucleotides: TGTGCCAGCAGCGCAAGTCTTTGGCAGGGGAATTCACCCCTCCACTTT.

J is TRBJ1-2 and V is TRBV18, with TRBD1 as a possible D gene (5 bases). The CDR3 runs to 13 residues. Per the germline V gene, CDR1 is KGHSH and CDR2 is LQKENI. The V end lost 3 bases, the J end lost 6 bases, and 11 bases lay between the germline ends. The CDR3, as DNA: TGTGCCAGCTCACCCCCCGGGGGGAATGGCTACACCTTC. Protein: CASSPPGGNGYTF. Full variable domain (outside the CDR3, taken from reference TRBV18 and TRBJ1-2): NAGVMQNPRHLVRRRGQEARLRCSPMKGHSHVYWYRQLPEEGLKFMVYLQKENIIDESGMPKERFSAEFPKEGPSILRIQQVVRGDSAAYFCASSPPGGNGYTFGSGTRLTVV.

The chain joins TRBV2 to TRBJ1-2; 8 positions match TRBD1. The length of the CDR3 is 13 residues. V shed 6 bases and J 7 bases; nucleotides not matched to a gene: 7. Per germline, CDR1 SNHLY and CDR2 FYNNEI. CDR3 coding DNA: TGTGCCAGCAGACCTCAGGGGGCCGGTGGCTACACCTTC. It is translated as CASRPQGAGGYTF.

The chain carries TRBV28 and TRBJ1-1; the D is unclear. CDR1 and CDR2 from the germline V gene are MDHEN and SYDVKM. V was shortened by 4 bases and J by 0 bases, with 15 bases between the two germline ends. The CDR3 contains 16 residues. This CDR3 reads CASSSISVLMNTEAFF. Here the CDR3 DNA reads TGTGCCAGCAGTTCCATCTCCGTCCTCATGAACACTGAAGCTTTCTTT.

The chain employs TRBV9 and TRBJ1-2, with TRBD1 identical over 10 bases. V was pared by 5 bases and J by 4 bases, with 8 bases of the junction left unmatched. The CDR3 is made up of 15 amino acids. Germline CDR1 is SGDLS and CDR2 is YYNGEE. The CDR3 bases are TGTGCCAGCAGTAAGGTCGGGACAGGGGTCTATGGCTACACCTTC. Its protein is CASSKVGTGVYGYTF. The full variable domain, rest sourced from reference TRBV9 and TRBJ1-2, is DSGVTQTPKHLITATGQRVTLRCSPRSGDLSVYWYQQSLDQGLQFLIQYYNGEERAKGNILERFSAQQFPDLHSELNLSSLELGDSALYFCASSKVGTGVYGYTFGSGTRLTVV.

V gene TRBV18 combines with J gene TRBJ2-7, with TRBD1 identical over 8 bases. The CDR3 length is 15 residues. The J segment lost 4 bases and the V segment lost 5 bases, leaving 10 bases of the junction unmatched. Germline CDR1 reads KGHSH; CDR2 reads LQKENI. CDR3 DNA sequence: TGTGCCAGCTCATCCGGGACAGGAGATGGTTACGAGCAGTACTTC. Translating it yields CASSSGTGDGYEQYF.

This clone has only one observation. The chain combines TRBV18 with TRBJ1-2; D is ambiguous. V dropped 2 bases and J dropped 6 bases, with 22 bases sitting between them. CDR1 is KGHSH and CDR2 is LQKENI in the germline V gene. The CDR3 runs 17 residues. The CDR3: CASSPDSSPLPGDGYTF. Written as DNA, the CDR3 is TGTGCCAGCTCACCAGATTCATCCCCCCTCCCAGGCGATGGCTACACCTTC.

V is TRBV25-1 and J is TRBJ1-2; 9 bases are shared with TRBD1. V lost 3 bases, J lost 2 bases, and 4 bases stayed unmatched. Germline V lookup: CDR1 MGHDK, CDR2 SYGVNS. This CDR3 contains 15 residues. CDR3: CASSESDRGNYGYTF. The CDR3 DNA sequence: TGTGCCAGCAGTGAGTCGGACAGGGGAAACTATGGCTACACCTTC.

J is TRBJ1-2 and V is TRBV24-1; D unresolved. The CDR3 runs to 13 residues. Per the germline V gene, CDR1 is KGHDR and CDR2 is SFDVKD. V was clipped by 2 bases and J by 3 bases, with 6 bases between them. CDR3 in amino acids: CATSDSVDYGYTF. Written as DNA, the CDR3 is TGTGCCACCAGTGATTCCGTTGACTATGGCTACACCTTC.

This chain joins TRBV6-5 and TRBJ1-1; D gene uncertain. The CDR3 contains 11 residues. The V gene lost 4 bases and the J gene lost 7 bases, with 7 bases spanning the gap. The germline CDR1 and CDR2 sequences are MNHEY and SVGAGI. The CDR3 DNA sequence: TGTGCCAGCAGTTTACAGATTGAAGCTTTCTTT. Protein product: CASSLQIEAFF.

The chain links TRBV7-2 to TRBJ1-2; possible D gene TRBD1, 6 bases. V shed 5 bases and J shed 5 bases, with 21 bases lying between them. Per germline, CDR1 SGHTA and CDR2 FQGNSA. CDR3 length equals 16 residues. In DNA, the CDR3 is TGTGCCAGCAGCCAATACTTCGGGGGCCGGGCGTATGGCTACACCTTC. This gives the protein CASSQYFGGRAYGYTF. Full variable domain (missing parts from reference TRBV7-2 and TRBJ1-2): GAGVSQSPSNKVTEKGKDVELRCDPISGHTALYWYRQSLGQGLEFLIYFQGNSAPDKSGLPSDRFSAERTGGSVSTLTIQRTQQEDSAVYLCASSQYFGGRAYGYTFGSGTRLTVV.

V usage is TRBV10-3 and J usage is TRBJ1-1; D not certain. Germline V gives CDR1 ENHRY, CDR2 SYGVKD. The CDR3 contains 14 residues. Trimming took off 6 bases at V and 5 bases at J, with 16 bases between the two ends. The CDR3 reads CAIRGLGGWTEAFF. The CDR3 nucleotides are TGTGCCATCAGGGGGTTAGGAGGATGGACTGAAGCTTTCTTT.

This clone was seen only once. This rearrangement joins TRBV7-8 to TRBJ1-5; TRBD1 aligns across 8 bases. Germline CDR1 and CDR2: SGHVS and FQNEAQ. The CDR3 is made up of 14 amino acids. V gave up 10 bases and J gave up 2 bases; unmatched junction bases: 7. The chain's CDR3 is CATDRGGGNQPQHF. In nucleotides, the CDR3 is TGTGCCACCGACAGGGGAGGAGGCAATCAGCCCCAGCATTTT.

The table lists this clone with a few counts. V and J are TRBV19 and TRBJ2-7, with D uncertain. This CDR3 contains 13 residues. Deletions cut 0 bases from V and 7 bases from J, with 10 bases between. In germline, CDR1 is LNHDA, CDR2 SQIVND (reference sequence). The CDR3 sequence: CASSIEADGEQYF. The DNA for the CDR3 is TGTGCCAGTAGTATAGAGGCGGATGGAGAGCAGTACTTC.

The V and J genes are TRBV7-2 and TRBJ1-4, with a tentative D call TRBD1 (5 bases). CDR3 length: 13 amino acids. Trimming removed 5 bases from V and 7 bases from J, with 11 bases in between. Germline CDR1 reads SGHTA; CDR2 reads FQGNSA. The CDR3 loop is CASSTYGTEKLFF. The CDR3 DNA is TGTGCCAGCAGCACGTATGGGACTGAAAAACTGTTTTTT.

The chain has TRBV19 and TRBJ1-5, with D perhaps matching TRBD1 (6 bases). Germline CDR1 reads LNHDA; CDR2 reads SQIVND (reference sequence). V lost 5 bases and J 3 bases, leaving 23 bases between the germline ends. The CDR3 runs 18 residues. CDR3 amino acids: CASSLGGGAFRTNQPQHF. The CDR3 DNA sequence: TGTGCCAGTAGTTTAGGAGGGGGGGCGTTTCGGACCAATCAGCCCCAGCATTTT. The full variable domain, in which reference TRBV19 and TRBJ1-5 provide the parts outside the CDR3, is DGGITQSPKYLFRKEGQNVTLSCEQNLNHDAMYWYRQDPGQGLRLIYYSQIVNDFQKGDIAEGYSVSREKKESFPLTVTSAQKNPTAFYLCASSLGGGAFRTNQPQHFGDGTRLSIL.

The CDR3 spells CASSQEGASNTEAFF. The CDR3 DNA reads as TGTGCCAGCAGCCAAGAAGGCGCCAGCAACACTGAAGCTTTCTTT. The V and J genes are TRBV3-1 (or the pseudogene TRBV3-2) and TRBJ1-1; D is ambiguous. The CDR3 totals 15 residues. The V gene's germline CDR1 is LGHDT and CDR2 YNNKEL (reference sequence). Trimming cost V 0 bases and J 2 bases, with 10 bases left between them.

The chain couples TRBV3-1 (or the pseudogene TRBV3-2) to TRBJ2-2; 7 positions agree with TRBD1. The CDR3 is 14 residues long. Per germline, CDR1 LGHDT and CDR2 YNNKEL (reference sequence). J gave up 0 bases and V 6 bases, and 1 base lay outside the gene matches. The CDR3 DNA reads as TGTGCCAGCAGGGACAGGCCGAACACCGGGGAGCTGTTTTTT. As protein: CASRDRPNTGELFF.

V is TRBV3-1 (or the pseudogene TRBV3-2) and J is TRBJ1-2, with 8 bases fitting TRBD1. The CDR3 is 17 amino acids. CDR1 LGHDT and CDR2 YNNKEL come from the germline V gene (reference sequence). After removal of 5 bases from V and 0 bases from J, the junction contained 11 bases not matched to a gene. This chain's CDR3 is CASSEPRGRGTNYGYTF. DNA of the CDR3: TGTGCCAGCAGCGAACCCAGGGGGCGCGGGACTAACTATGGCTACACCTTC.